The 13 T cell receptor beta chains in this list originate from one sample, sequenced in a study of blood T cell repertoires in COVID-19. Using immunoSEQ multiplex PCR, the repertoire was profiled, and TCRdb retains in-frame clones only, with some absent. The repertoire consists of some 310,000 clones, with nearly 90% occurring once and the leading ten covering more than 0.85%. Sequencing was performed on peripheral blood. These receptors were collected from a woman in her forties with COVID-19, enrolled during active disease.

The rearrangement uses TRBV5-1 and TRBJ2-1, with D tentatively TRBD1 (6 bases). The CDR3 consists of 14 residues. Trimming cost V 1 base and J 7 bases, with 12 bases left between them. CDR1 and CDR2 from the germline V gene are SGHRS and YFSETQ. The CDR3 DNA reads TGCGCCAGCAGCTTGAGGACAGTGTCTAATGAGCAGTTCTTC. The encoded protein is CASSLRTVSNEQFF.

The chain uses TRBV25-1 and TRBJ2-1, with TRBD1 identical over 10 bases. This CDR3 comprises 15 residues. Germline V CDR1 and CDR2: MGHDK, SYGVNS. The trim removed 0 bases at V and 6 bases at J, leaving 2 bases unmatched. The CDR3, as DNA: TGTGCCAGCAGTGAATATGGGACAGGGGTCAATGAGCAGTTCTTC. Its protein is CASSEYGTGVNEQFF.

V usage is TRBV12-3 or TRBV12-4 and J usage is TRBJ2-5; 7 bases align to TRBD1. The CDR3 sequence is 13 residues long. V was clipped by 6 bases and J by 5 bases; unmatched bases: 6. Here the CDR3 reads CASSRRGLETQYF. The CDR3 DNA reads TGTGCCAGCAGCCGCAGGGGGTTGGAGACCCAGTACTTC.

V is TRBV24-1 and J is TRBJ2-1; unclear D gene. V gave up 0 bases and J gave up 7 bases, with 3 bases separating them. Germline-derived CDR1 and CDR2 are KGHDR and SFDVKD. This CDR3 region has 12 residues. This chain's CDR3 is CATSDLPNEQFF. The CDR3 coding sequence is TGTGCCACCAGTGATTTGCCAAATGAGCAGTTCTTC.

This chain uses TRBV11-3 with TRBJ2-1; 10 bases agree with TRBD2. CDR3 length equals 15 residues. Looked up from germline, CDR1 is SGHNT and CDR2 is YENEEA. The V gene end was trimmed by 5 bases and the J gene end by 7 bases; junction bases not matched to a gene: 8. The CDR3 coding sequence is TGTGCCAGCAGCCCTCTAGCGGGAGTGCGGAATGAGCAGTTCTTC. As protein: CASSPLAGVRNEQFF.

The chain uses TRBV10-3 and TRBJ2-3, with D perhaps TRBD1 (6 bases). V lost 0 bases to trimming and J lost 2 bases, with 9 bases between them. The CDR3 extends over 15 amino acids. CDR1 and CDR2 (germline): ENHRY, SYGVKD. In DNA, the CDR3 is TGTGCCATCAGTGAGTCGGCAGGGGACACAGATACGCAGTATTTT. It yields the protein CAISESAGDTDTQYF.

This clone was seen a single time. The rearrangement links TRBV12-3 or TRBV12-4 to TRBJ1-2; 7 nucleotides align to TRBD1. The V segment lost 5 bases and the J segment 6 bases; nucleotides outside the gene matches: 3. The CDR3 is made up of 12 amino acids. As DNA, the CDR3 is TGTGCCAGCAGTCCAGGACAGGATGGCTACACCTTC. It yields the protein CASSPGQDGYTF.

This chain joins TRBV3-1 (or the pseudogene TRBV3-2) and TRBJ1-6; D uncertain. Germline CDR1 LGHDT, CDR2 YNNKEL (reference sequence). The V and J ends lost 0 bases and 16 bases respectively, with 22 bases between them. This CDR3 comprises 16 residues. This CDR3 is CASSQELMRQELALHF. The CDR3 DNA sequence: TGTGCCAGCAGCCAAGAGTTAATGAGACAAGAGCTTGCTCTCCACTTT.

The chain links TRBV19 to TRBJ2-2; TRBD2 matches at 12 bases. This CDR3 comprises 16 residues. CDR1 and CDR2 (germline): LNHDA, SQIVND (reference sequence). Trimming removed 2 bases from V and 6 bases from J; junction bases left unmatched: 4. The CDR3 DNA sequence: TGTGCCAGTAGTATACTAGCGGGAGGGCCCTCCGGGGAGCTGTTTTTT. The encoded protein is CASSILAGGPSGELFF.

This clone was counted only a few times. The chain employs TRBV20-1 and TRBJ1-2; D gene uncertain. CDR1 is DFQATT and CDR2 is SNEGSKA in the germline V gene (reference sequence). This CDR3 is built from 15 residues. Trimming took 3 bases from V and 0 from J, leaving 14 bases between them. The CDR3 is CSASEAAEPNYGYTF. CDR3 coding DNA: TGCAGTGCTAGTGAGGCGGCGGAACCTAACTATGGCTACACCTTC.

The rearrangement joins TRBV27 to TRBJ2-7, with TRBD1 matching 11 bases. The CDR3 is 17 amino acids. Germline V lookup: CDR1 MNHEY, CDR2 SMNVEV (reference sequence). After removal of 7 bases from V and 4 bases from J, the junction contained 15 bases not matched to a gene. The CDR3 here is CASTGRTGGGSGYEQYF. The CDR3 coding sequence is TGTGCCAGCACGGGTCGGACAGGGGGCGGTTCAGGGTACGAGCAGTACTTC.

This chain connects TRBV3-1 (or the pseudogene TRBV3-2) to TRBJ1-4; 12 bases are a match to TRBD1. Germline CDR1 and CDR2: LGHDT and YNNKEL (reference sequence). Unmatched junction bases numbered 17, after V lost 4 bases and J lost 8 bases. The CDR3 runs 19 residues. CDR3 bases: TGTGCCAGCAGCCTTTTGAGTCTCGGGACAGGGGGCGATAGGGAAAAACTGTTTTTT. Translated: CASSLLSLGTGGDREKLFF.

The chain links TRBV6-5 to TRBJ2-7, with 7 bases lining up with TRBD1. Trimming took 2 bases from V and 5 from J; bases not matched to a gene: 3. Germline V CDR1 and CDR2: MNHEY, SVGAGI. This CDR3 has 13 amino acids. The CDR3 DNA reads TGTGCCAGCAGTTACCCAACAGGGGACGAGCAGTACTTC. Translating it yields CASSYPTGDEQYF.